The entry that follows covers one T cell receptor (beta chain) sequence. This record belongs to a study of cytotoxic CD8 clonotypes in ibrutinib-treated CLL. Trimming removed 5 bases from V and 5 bases from J; junction bases left unmatched: 8. This CDR3 contains 14 residues. Germline V gives CDR1 SGHTA, CDR2 FQGNSA. Generated by immunoSEQ multiplex PCR, the TCRdb table keeps only in-frame clones and is missing some. The data contain tens of thousands of clones, 68% of them singletons. With cryopreserved PBMCs as the source, about 2.2 micrograms of genomic DNA went to TCR beta libraries. This sample comprised PBMCs, obtained after 12 months of ibrutinib treatment. The receptor's source is a human donor with chronic lymphocytic leukemia. V gene TRBV7-2 combines with J gene TRBJ1-1, with 7 bases fitting TRBD1. The chain's CDR3 is CASSPQGGRTEAFF. As DNA, the CDR3 is TGTGCCAGCAGCCCCCAGGGGGGCAGGACTGAAGCTTTCTTT.